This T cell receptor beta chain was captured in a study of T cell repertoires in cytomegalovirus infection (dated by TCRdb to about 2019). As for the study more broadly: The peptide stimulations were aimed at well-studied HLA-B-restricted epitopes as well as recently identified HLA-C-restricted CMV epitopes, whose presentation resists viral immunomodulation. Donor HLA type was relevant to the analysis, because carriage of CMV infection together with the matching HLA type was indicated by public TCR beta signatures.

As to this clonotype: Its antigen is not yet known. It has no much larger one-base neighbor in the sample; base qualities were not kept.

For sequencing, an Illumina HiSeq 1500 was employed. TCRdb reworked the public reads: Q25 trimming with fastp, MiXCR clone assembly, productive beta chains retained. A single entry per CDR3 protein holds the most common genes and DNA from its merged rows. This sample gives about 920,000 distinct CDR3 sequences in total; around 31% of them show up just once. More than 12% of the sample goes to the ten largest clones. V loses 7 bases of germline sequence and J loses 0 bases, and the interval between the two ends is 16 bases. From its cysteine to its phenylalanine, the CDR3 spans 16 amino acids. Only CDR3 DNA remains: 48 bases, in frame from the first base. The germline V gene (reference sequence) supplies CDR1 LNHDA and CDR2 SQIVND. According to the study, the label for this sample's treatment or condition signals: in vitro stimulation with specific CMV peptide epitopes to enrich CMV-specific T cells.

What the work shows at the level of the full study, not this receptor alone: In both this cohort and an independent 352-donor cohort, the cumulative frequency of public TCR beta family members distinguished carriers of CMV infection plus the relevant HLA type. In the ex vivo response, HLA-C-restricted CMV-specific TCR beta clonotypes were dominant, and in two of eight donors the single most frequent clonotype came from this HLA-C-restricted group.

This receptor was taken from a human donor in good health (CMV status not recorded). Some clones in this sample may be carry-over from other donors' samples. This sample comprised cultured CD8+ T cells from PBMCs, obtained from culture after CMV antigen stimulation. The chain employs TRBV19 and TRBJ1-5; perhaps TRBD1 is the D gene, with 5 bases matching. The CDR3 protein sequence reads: CASTPWGDYSNQPQHF. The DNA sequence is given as TGTGCCAGTACCCCCTGGGGGGATTATAGCAATCAGCCCCAGCATTTT.